Below, one T cell receptor beta chain is given with its context. Its target is unknown. Additional DNA sequences in this sample encode the identical CDR3. Trimming pared 0 bases from V and 10 bases from J, leaving 11 bases between. Germline V gene sequence: CDR1 SGDLS, CDR2 YYNGEE. The CDR3 contains 14 residues. All donors participated as healthy donors of bone marrow. It was with 60 Vbeta and 13 Jbeta primers that the PCR ran. Assay: immunoSEQ multiplex PCR; the TCRdb copy retains only in-frame clones and omits some. The table has 200,000 to 250,000 clones, roughly 70% seen once. These data are taken from a study of cytomegalovirus exposure and HLA in healthy donors. The overall study: Of approximately 400 genotyped donors, 70% to 85% clustered with self-reported Caucasian donors.

The study's findings and limits: Upon later analysis, TCR association rates were observed to vary by HLA locus, being highest for DRB1 and lowest for HLA-C. The authors judged a highly shared variant cluster likely a sequencing artifact.

The chain combines TRBV9 with TRBJ1-6; a weak D match, TRBD1 (5 bases). Sample: PBMCs. This TCR was recovered from a young woman in good health and CMV-seronegative. The CDR3 sequence: CASSVGQGRSPLHF. The DNA for the CDR3 is TGTGCCAGCAGCGTAGGGCAGGGTCGATCACCCCTCCACTTT. Full variable domain (outside the CDR3, taken from reference TRBV9 and TRBJ1-6): DSGVTQTPKHLITATGQRVTLRCSPRSGDLSVYWYQQSLDQGLQFLIQYYNGEERAKGNILERFSAQQFPDLHSELNLSSLELGDSALYFCASSVGQGRSPLHFGNGTRLTVT.